The T cell receptor beta chain under discussion was sequenced for a study of blood T cell repertoires in COVID-19. Study at large: T cells, B-cell-depleted T cells, or PBMCs provided the cDNA or gDNA that served as material.

V was trimmed by 4 bases and J by 9 bases, leaving 19 bases between them. The CDR3 loop spans 15 amino acids. Germline lookup yields CDR1 MDHEN and CDR2 SYDVKM. In the source study's methods: Researchers report that nucleated cell counts were estimated from reference gene primer amplification. Profiled with immunoSEQ multiplex PCR; TCRdb holds only in-frame clones, not every one. That table gives V, J and clone size, and the DNA gave D and trimming. The sample consists of some 96,000 clones, 88% of them appearing once. The chain employs TRBV28 and TRBJ1-5; the D is unclear. Sequenced material: peripheral blood. This TCR was recovered from a human donor in a cohort sampled during active COVID-19. In nucleotides, the CDR3 is TGTGCCAGCAGTTCAAATCAAGCGTTAACTCGGCCCCAGCATTTT. It codes for CASSSNQALTRPQHF.